This T cell receptor (beta chain) derives from a study of PD-1 blockade in classical Hodgkin lymphoma (dated by TCRdb to about 2020). Some background on the complete study: Nivolumab dosing was 3 mg/kg intravenously every 2 weeks, continuing until either disease progression or unacceptable toxicity. The study used TCR beta sequencing and CyTOF to define a peripheral blood immune signature of response to PD-1 blockade in classical Hodgkin lymphoma.

On this clone itself: Which antigen it targets is not known. There are no base qualities to consult, and no much larger clone falls within one base.

Beyond this particular receptor, the publication reports: The study covered only a single clinical trial cohort, and the causes of the repertoire differences, possibly disease activity or prior therapy, were still not defined. Baseline TCR diversity was reported as lower in newly diagnosed patients than in healthy donors, and lower still in relapsed/refractory patients. Lower diversity was observed in patients in whom nivolumab was started less than 1 year after ASCT, and these patients were excluded from later analyses so that confounding by immune reconstitution would be avoided. By C4D1, a significant rise was seen in CD4+ TCR diversity but not in CD8+ TCR diversity (p=0.0027 vs p=0.16), and the rise was most apparent among complete responders (p=0.02). Among trial patients, those achieving complete response had baseline diversity similar to that of newly diagnosed patients, while diversity was significantly lower in partial responders and progressors.

The time point label for this specimen denotes: cycle 1 day 1 (C1D1), immediately before nivolumab initiation. Relapse after autologous stem cell transplantation had occurred in all trial patients, and cohorts A, B and C were distinguished by prior brentuximab vedotin exposure. The trial cohort included 55 to 65 patients with relapsed/refractory classical Hodgkin lymphoma, and each patient had a best overall response of complete response, partial response or progressive disease. In the multi-cohort phase II CheckMate 205 trial, trial patients received single-agent nivolumab. An independent review committee assessed best overall response by applying the 2007 International Working Group response criteria. Trial PBMCs were obtained immediately prior to nivolumab initiation (C1D1) and on therapy at cycle 2 day 1 and cycle 4 day 1. After peripheral blood was drawn into 8 mL Vacutainer Cell Preparation Tubes, PBMCs were isolated by centrifugation and then cryopreserved.

Genomic DNA was extracted with the Qiagen DNeasy kit from unsorted PBMCs and from negatively selected CD4+ and CD8+ fractions. TCR beta CDR3 regions were amplified by immunoSEQ multiplex PCR using primers annealing to V and J segments. Amplification bias was minimized using a synthetic immune receptor repertoire, and residual bias was removed computationally after sequencing. On the study's bioinformatics: Custom Python scripts were used to quantify repertoire diversity as the Shannon entropy index. The unsorted, CD4+ and CD8+ repertoires were each analyzed separately, with the exception of combined analyses, where CD4+ and CD8+ sequences were merged in silico. Clonal expansion was defined as a frequency increase of at least 2-fold after treatment compared with C1D1, and clones undetected at baseline were assigned a pseudocount of 0.5. Clones with 0 or 1 copy at C1D1 were classified as singleton clones, and clones with 2 or more copies were classified as non-singleton clones. By matching protein sequences in sorted samples from the same patient, clones expanded in unsorted samples were annotated as CD4+, CD8+ or unknown. Wilcoxon tests on paired samples were used to test changes in diversity from C1D1 to C4D1. This is the immuneACCESS table as TCRdb keeps it, with only in-frame sequences that have V and J called. A part of the clones is gone; compared with another copy, unresolved V genes explain less than half, and the rest is unexplained. V, J and clone size reflect that table, while D and trimming were determined from the DNA. The sample records about 40,000 clones, over 70% of which are singletons. The top ten hold about 10% of the sample.

CDR3 length: 21 amino acids, cysteine to phenylalanine. This entry keeps only the CDR3 DNA: 63 bases, framed from base 1. The sequenced sample was peripheral blood mononuclear cells (PBMCs), obtained at baseline. This receptor was taken from a human donor with classical Hodgkin lymphoma. The chain was built from TRBV21-1 and TRBJ2-7. TRBV21-1 has pseudogene status. The base sequence is TGTGCCAGCAGCAATTTTTGTCGTGGGGGGCCCGGTCTGGGGACGATTAACGAGCAGTACTTC. The translation is CASSNFCRGGPGLGTINEQYF.